What follows is one TCR beta chain and its context. Germline CDR1 is SGHRS and CDR2 is YFSETQ. V trimming: 4 bases; J trimming: 7 bases; junction bases outside the gene matches: 8. The CDR3 consists of 15 residues. The entry originates in a study of blood T cell repertoires in COVID-19. Study context: Both acute and convalescent COVID-19 samples were obtained from the United States, Italy and Spain.

As processed by the authors: For nucleated cells, counts were estimated from reference gene primer amplification. Assay: immunoSEQ multiplex PCR; the TCRdb copy retains only in-frame clones and omits some. V, J and clone size derive from that table, while D and trimming were established from the DNA sequence. Of 150,000 to 200,000 clones in the sample, around 85% were seen once. The sequence came from a man aged 50-59 years with active or convalescent COVID-19. V usage is TRBV5-1 and J usage is TRBJ1-6; 7 bases align to TRBD1. The sequencing input was peripheral blood. In DNA form, the CDR3 reads TGCGCCAGCAGCCTCCGGGACAGACAGAATTCACCCCTCCACTTT. Translation gives CASSLRDRQNSPLHF.